The 2 T cell receptor beta chains presented below share a single source sample, sequenced in a study of neoadjuvant nivolumab and ipilimumab in lung cancer. The data were produced by immunoSEQ multiplex PCR, yet TCRdb's version contains in-frame clones alone and is incomplete. The sample lists 25,000 to 30,000 clones; approximately 86% were seen once. The sample in question was tumor tissue, obtained after neoadjuvant nivolumab, alone or with ipilimumab, at or shortly before surgery. These TCRs come from an adult with non-small cell lung cancer.

The rearrangement joins TRBV5-5 to TRBJ1-1; D is uncertain. V was trimmed by 5 bases and J by 1 base, leaving 18 bases between them. The CDR3 is 16 residues long. Germline V gene lookup returns CDR1 SGHKS and CDR2 YYEKEE (reference sequence). CDR3 in amino acids: CASSPGGLLRNTEAFF. CDR3 nucleotide sequence: TGTGCCAGCAGTCCTGGCGGGCTTTTGAGGAACACTGAAGCTTTCTTT.

This clone is a singleton in its sample. At one end, the junction sequence differs from germline, possibly due to a read error. The genes are TRBV5-1 and TRBJ2-7; D not certain. The germline V gene encodes CDR1 SGHRS and CDR2 YFSETQ. The CDR3 spans 17 residues. CDR3 residues: CASSLVAGHISIYEQYF. CDR3 nucleotides: TGCGCCAGTAGCTTGGTAGCCGGCCATATCTCGATCTACGAGCAGTACTTC.